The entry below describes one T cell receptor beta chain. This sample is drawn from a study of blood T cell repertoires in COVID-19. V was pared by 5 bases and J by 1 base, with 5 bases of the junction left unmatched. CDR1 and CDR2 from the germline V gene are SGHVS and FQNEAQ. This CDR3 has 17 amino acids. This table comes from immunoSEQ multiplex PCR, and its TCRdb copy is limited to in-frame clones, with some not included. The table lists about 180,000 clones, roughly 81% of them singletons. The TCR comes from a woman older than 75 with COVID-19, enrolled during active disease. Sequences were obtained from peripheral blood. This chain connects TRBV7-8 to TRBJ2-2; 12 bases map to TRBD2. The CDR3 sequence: CASSRGGLAGNTGELFF. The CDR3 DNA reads TGTGCCAGCAGCCGCGGGGGACTAGCGGGGAACACCGGGGAGCTGTTTTTT.